The rows below give T cell receptor beta chains drawn from one sample of a study of cytomegalovirus exposure and HLA in healthy donors. Assay used: immunoSEQ multiplex PCR; TCRdb lists only in-frame clones, some missing. The data show about 82,000 clones, roughly 80% seen once. What was sequenced was PBMCs. The receptors were sampled from a man aged 50 to 60 in good health and CMV-seronegative. The CDR3 runs from the conserved cysteine through the conserved F or W. D genes are given only for firm matches. Clone size appears in some rows only: once, few, many, or a class for an expanded clone.

abundance,len,v_gene,d_gene,j_gene,CDR3aa,CDR3nt
NA,17,TRBV14,NA,TRBJ2-7,CASSQIVSDTGGYEQYF,TGTGCCAGCAGCCAAATAGTTTCGGACACCGGAGGGTACGAGCAGTACTTC
NA,13,TRBV28,NA,TRBJ2-5,CASSGGTRETQYF,TGTGCCAGCAGCGGCGGGACCCGAGAGACCCAGTACTTC
NA,12,TRBV7-3,NA,TRBJ1-6,CASSFPDSPLHF,TGTGCCAGCAGCTTCCCAGATTCACCCCTCCACTTT
NA,15,TRBV4-1,NA,TRBJ2-2,CASSQAVENTGELFF,TGCGCCAGCAGCCAAGCGGTAGAGAACACCGGGGAGCTGTTTTTT
NA,16,TRBV6-1,NA,TRBJ2-1,CASSESLFWQNNEQFF,TGTGCCAGCAGTGAATCTCTGTTCTGGCAAAACAATGAGCAGTTCTTC
once,16,TRBV5-4,TRBD1,TRBJ2-3,CASSSGTGSTTDTQYF,TGTGCCAGCAGCTCCGGGACAGGGAGTACCACAGATACGCAGTATTTT
NA,13,TRBV29-1,TRBD1,TRBJ1-2,CSVATGGDYGYTF,TGCAGCGTTGCAACAGGGGGCGACTATGGCTACACCTTC
NA,16,TRBV2,NA,TRBJ2-3,CASSSRPLGRADTQYF,TGTGCCAGCAGCTCCCGACCCCTAGGTCGTGCGGATACGCAGTATTTT
few,14,TRBV9,NA,TRBJ1-4,CASSPGVENEKLFF,TGTGCCAGCAGCCCCGGGGTCGAAAATGAAAAACTGTTTTTT
NA,18,TRBV2,TRBD2,TRBJ2-5,CASSEGQRGGLARETQYF,TGTGCCAGCAGTGAAGGACAGCGGGGGGGCCTAGCGAGGGAGACCCAGTACTTC
NA,14,TRBV5-1,TRBD1,TRBJ1-2,CASSMTGANYGYTF,TGCGCCAGCAGCATGACAGGGGCTAACTATGGCTACACCTTC
NA,15,TRBV21-1,NA,TRBJ2-2,CASSSRDSNTGELFF,TGTGCCAGCAGCAGCCGGGACAGTAACACCGGGGAGCTGTTTTTT
NA,16,TRBV27,NA,TRBJ2-4,CASSSGFRQRENIQYF,TGTGCCAGCAGTTCCGGATTTAGACAGCGCGAAAACATTCAGTACTTC
NA,12,TRBV5-5,NA,TRBJ2-7,CASREFSYEQYF,TGTGCCAGCAGAGAGTTTTCCTACGAGCAGTACTTC
NA,15,TRBV2,NA,TRBJ1-3,CASSNRNLPGNTIYF,TGTGCCAGCAGTAACAGGAATCTACCGGGAAACACCATATATTTT
NA,18,TRBV13,TRBD2,TRBJ2-3,CASSLGRVTSGYTDTQYF,TGTGCCAGCAGCTTAGGGAGGGTGACTAGCGGTTACACAGATACGCAGTATTTT
few,12,TRBV10-2,NA,TRBJ1-4,CASTGLNEKLFF,TGCGCCAGCACAGGGCTTAATGAAAAACTGTTTTTT
NA,15,TRBV28,NA,TRBJ2-7,CASSETGRSSYEQYF,TGTGCCAGCAGCGAAACAGGACGCAGCTCCTACGAGCAGTACTTC
NA,14,TRBV5-1,NA,TRBJ2-3,CASRFNGNTDTQYF,TGCGCCAGCAGATTTAACGGGAACACAGATACGCAGTATTTT
NA,13,TRBV10-3,TRBD1,TRBJ2-4,CATGRGLENIQYF,TGTGCCACAGGCAGGGGGCTTGAAAACATTCAGTACTTC
once,13,TRBV10-3,NA,TRBJ1-2,CAIRLGNEGGYTF,TGTGCCATCCGTTTGGGGAATGAGGGCGGCTACACCTTC
NA,14,TRBV5-4,NA,TRBJ1-5,CASSVQGSNQPQHF,TGTGCCAGCAGCGTACAGGGAAGCAATCAGCCCCAGCATTTT
NA,16,TRBV13,TRBD1,TRBJ2-4,CASSVRPGTGGNIQYF,TGTGCCAGCAGCGTACGACCCGGGACAGGGGGCAACATTCAGTACTTC
NA,13,TRBV4-1,NA,TRBJ2-7,CASSQVVGYEQYF,TGCGCCAGCAGCCAAGTGGTCGGCTACGAGCAGTACTTC
few,16,TRBV5-4,TRBD2,TRBJ2-5,CASSFSGGARQQTQYF,TGTGCCAGCAGTTTTTCGGGGGGGGCCCGCCAACAGACCCAGTACTTC
NA,15,TRBV6-5,TRBD2,TRBJ2-7,CASSLLAGAPYEQYF,TGTGCCAGCAGCCTGCTAGCGGGGGCGCCCTACGAGCAGTACTTC
NA,17,TRBV15,NA,TRBJ1-1,CATSSQNYYEGDTEAFF,TGTGCCACCAGCAGCCAGAATTACTATGAGGGGGACACTGAAGCTTTCTTT
NA,13,TRBV14,NA,TRBJ2-7,CASSYSSLNEQYF,TGTGCCAGCAGCTATAGCAGTCTTAACGAGCAGTACTTC
NA,19,TRBV4-2,TRBD2,TRBJ2-2,CASSQEGLAGGISTGELFF,TGTGCCAGCAGCCAAGAAGGATTAGCGGGGGGAATTAGCACCGGGGAGCTGTTTTTT
NA,15,TRBV18,TRBD1,TRBJ2-7,CASSPPGTALGEQYF,TGTGCCAGCTCACCACCTGGGACAGCCTTGGGTGAGCAGTACTTC
NA,17,TRBV6-1,NA,TRBJ2-5,CASSDPTGNLNQETQYF,TGTGCCAGCAGTGACCCCACCGGGAACCTAAACCAAGAGACCCAGTACTTC
NA,13,TRBV19,NA,TRBJ1-1,CASSPQENTEAFF,TGTGCCAGTAGTCCCCAGGAGAACACTGAAGCTTTCTTT
NA,14,TRBV15,NA,TRBJ1-1,CATSRDSGSYEAFF,TGTGCCACCAGCAGGGATTCAGGGTCCTATGAAGCTTTCTTT
NA,17,TRBV27,TRBD2,TRBJ2-7,CASSLKAGGINSYEQYF,TGTGCCAGCAGTTTAAAAGCGGGGGGAATAAACTCCTACGAGCAGTACTTC
few,16,TRBV5-1,TRBD1,TRBJ2-1,CASSGGQGLPPNEQFF,TGCGCCAGCAGCGGGGGACAGGGCTTACCCCCCAATGAGCAGTTCTTC
NA,15,TRBV5-4,NA,TRBJ2-5,CASSFPGLGQETQYF,TGTGCCAGCAGCTTCCCGGGATTGGGGCAAGAGACCCAGTACTTC
NA,14,TRBV5-4,NA,TRBJ2-4,CASSPRGAKNIQYF,TGTGCCAGCAGCCCAAGGGGGGCCAAAAACATTCAGTACTTC
NA,14,TRBV6-5,NA,TRBJ1-5,CASSPRGSNQPQHF,TGTGCCAGCAGTCCACGGGGTAGCAATCAGCCCCAGCATTTT
NA,16,TRBV7-6,NA,TRBJ2-7,CASSLGEAGTKYEQYF,TGTGCCAGCAGCTTAGGGGAGGCAGGGACGAAATACGAGCAGTACTTC
NA,15,TRBV6-6,TRBD2,TRBJ2-1,CASSYVAGGPGAQFF,TGTGCCAGCAGTTACGTAGCGGGGGGGCCCGGAGCGCAGTTCTTC
NA,13,TRBV30,TRBD1,TRBJ2-5,CAWARTGGETQYF,TGTGCCTGGGCGCGGACAGGGGGGGAGACCCAGTACTTC
NA,20,TRBV21-1,NA,TRBJ1-6,CASSKRQQGAAGSYNSPLHF,TGTGCCAGCAGCAAACGGCAGCAGGGGGCGGCAGGCTCCTATAATTCACCCCTCCACTTT
NA,13,TRBV30,NA,TRBJ1-2,CAWSDLPGGDYTF,TGTGCCTGGAGTGATCTGCCGGGGGGGGACTACACCTTC
few,15,TRBV14,TRBD1,TRBJ1-1,CASSPGQWVSTEAFF,TGTGCCAGCAGCCCGGGACAGTGGGTTAGCACTGAAGCTTTCTTT
once,17,TRBV9,TRBD2,TRBJ2-1,CASSPRTSGGGGNEQFF,TGTGCCAGCAGCCCCCGGACTAGCGGGGGCGGGGGCAATGAGCAGTTCTTC
NA,13,TRBV30,NA,TRBJ1-2,CAWSKVGSYGYTF,TGTGCCTGGAGCAAGGTGGGCAGCTATGGCTACACCTTC
NA,17,TRBV7-9,NA,TRBJ1-1,CSSSLFARRRTNTEAFF,TGTTCCAGCAGCTTATTCGCGAGACGAAGGACTAACACTGAAGCTTTCTTT
NA,14,TRBV5-5,TRBD1,TRBJ1-1,CASSLAGTGGRAFF,TGTGCCAGCAGCTTGGCCGGGACAGGGGGGAGGGCTTTCTTT
NA,11,TRBV6-1,NA,TRBJ2-2,CASRAGHHLFF,TGTGCCAGCAGGGCTGGGCATCATCTGTTTTTT